The following is a T cell receptor (beta chain) sequence with its context. Repertoires were generated with immunoSEQ multiplex PCR, while TCRdb's copy carries only in-frame clones and drops some. This table has about 92,000 clones, more than 75% appearing once. This entry belongs to a study of T cell responses to AZD1222 COVID-19 vaccine. After removal of 0 bases from V and 0 bases from J, the junction contained 4 bases not matched to a gene. The CDR3 is made up of 17 amino acids. Germline CDR1 is SGHTS and CDR2 is YDEGEE. The receptor comes from an adult in good health. The rearrangement links TRBV5-8 to TRBJ2-2; 8 nucleotides agree with TRBD2. Sequenced here: peripheral blood, sampled on day 0 of AZD1222 vaccination. The CDR3 DNA sequence: TGTGCCAGCAGCTTGGGATTAGCGGGGCCGAACACCGGGGAGCTGTTTTTT. This gives the protein CASSLGLAGPNTGELFF.